Detailed here is one T cell receptor beta chain. The data are from a study of blood T cell repertoires in COVID-19. Study information: From the United States, Italy and Spain came samples of acute and convalescent COVID-19. The cDNA or gDNA used as material had been derived from T cells, B-cell-depleted T cells, or PBMCs.

Assay used: immunoSEQ multiplex PCR; TCRdb lists only in-frame clones, some missing. The sample lists over 200,000 clones; about 68% were seen once. The receptor comes from an elderly woman with acute or convalescent COVID-19. Sequenced sample: peripheral blood.

The CDR3 DNA sequence: TGTGCCACCAGTAGCTGGGGCGATAACTATGGCTACACCTTC. Translation gives CATSSWGDNYGYTF. This sequence joins TRBV24-1 and TRBJ1-2; the D gene is possibly TRBD1 (5 bases). The CDR3 spans 14 residues. Germline-derived CDR1 and CDR2 are KGHDR and SFDVKD. The V end lost 6 bases, the J end lost 1 base, and 11 bases lay between the germline ends.